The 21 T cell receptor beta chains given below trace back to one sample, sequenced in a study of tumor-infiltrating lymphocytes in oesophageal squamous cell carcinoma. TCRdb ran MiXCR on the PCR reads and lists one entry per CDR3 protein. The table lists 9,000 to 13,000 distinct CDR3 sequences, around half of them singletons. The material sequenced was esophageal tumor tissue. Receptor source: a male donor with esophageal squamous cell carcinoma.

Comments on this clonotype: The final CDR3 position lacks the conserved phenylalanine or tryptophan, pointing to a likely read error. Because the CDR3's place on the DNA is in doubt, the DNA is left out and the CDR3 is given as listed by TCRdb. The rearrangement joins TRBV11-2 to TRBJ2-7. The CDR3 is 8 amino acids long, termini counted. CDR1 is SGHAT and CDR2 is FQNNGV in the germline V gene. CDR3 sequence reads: CASSFRIT.

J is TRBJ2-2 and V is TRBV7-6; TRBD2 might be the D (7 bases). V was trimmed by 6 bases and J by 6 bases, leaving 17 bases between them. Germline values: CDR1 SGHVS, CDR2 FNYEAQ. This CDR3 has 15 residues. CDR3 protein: CASSLGGRGSGELFF. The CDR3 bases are TGTGCCAGCAGTCTGGGGGGGCGCGGATCCGGGGAGCTGTTTTTT.

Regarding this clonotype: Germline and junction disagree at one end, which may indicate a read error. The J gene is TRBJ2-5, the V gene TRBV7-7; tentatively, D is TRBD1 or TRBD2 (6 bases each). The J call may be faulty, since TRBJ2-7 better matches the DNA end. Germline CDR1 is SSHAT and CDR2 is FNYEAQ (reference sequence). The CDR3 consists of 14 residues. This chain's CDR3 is CASSPGGGNHEQYF. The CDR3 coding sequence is TGTGCTAGCAGTCCCGGGGGCGGGAACCACGAGCAGTACTTC.

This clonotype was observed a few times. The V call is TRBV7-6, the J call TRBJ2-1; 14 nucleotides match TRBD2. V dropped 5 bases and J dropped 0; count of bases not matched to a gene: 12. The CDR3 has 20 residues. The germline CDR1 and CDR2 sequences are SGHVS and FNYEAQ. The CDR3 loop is CASSGAPGLAGELSYNEQFF. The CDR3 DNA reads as TGTGCCAGCAGCGGGGCACCGGGACTAGCGGGAGAGCTCTCCTACAATGAGCAGTTCTTC. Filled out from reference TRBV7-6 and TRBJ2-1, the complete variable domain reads GAGVSQSPRYKVTKRGQDVALRCDPISGHVSLYWYRQALGQGPEFLTYFNYEAQQDKSGLPNDRFSAERPEGSISTLTIQRTEQRDSAMYRCASSGAPGLAGELSYNEQFFGPGTRLTVL.

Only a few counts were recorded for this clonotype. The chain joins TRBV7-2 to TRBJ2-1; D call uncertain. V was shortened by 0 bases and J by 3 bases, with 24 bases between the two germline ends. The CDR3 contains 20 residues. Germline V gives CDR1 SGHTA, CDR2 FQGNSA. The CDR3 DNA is TGTGCCAGCAGCTTAGCGTATCCGACGGGCCAAGGTGACAACTACAATGAGCAGTTCTTC. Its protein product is CASSLAYPTGQGDNYNEQFF.

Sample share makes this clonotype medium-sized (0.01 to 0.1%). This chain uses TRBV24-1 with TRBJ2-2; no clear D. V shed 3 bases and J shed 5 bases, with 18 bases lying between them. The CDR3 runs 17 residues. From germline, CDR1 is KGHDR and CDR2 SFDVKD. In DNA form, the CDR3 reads TGTGCCACCAGTGATCACACAGCCTTCTCGGTTACCGGGGAGCTGTTTTTT. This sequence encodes CATSDHTAFSVTGELFF.

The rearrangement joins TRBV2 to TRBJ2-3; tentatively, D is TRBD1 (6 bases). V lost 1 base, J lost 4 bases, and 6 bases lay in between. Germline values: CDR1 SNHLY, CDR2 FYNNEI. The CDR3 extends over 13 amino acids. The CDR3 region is CASSEEGADTQYF. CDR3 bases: TGTGCCAGCAGTGAAGAGGGGGCAGATACGCAGTATTTT.

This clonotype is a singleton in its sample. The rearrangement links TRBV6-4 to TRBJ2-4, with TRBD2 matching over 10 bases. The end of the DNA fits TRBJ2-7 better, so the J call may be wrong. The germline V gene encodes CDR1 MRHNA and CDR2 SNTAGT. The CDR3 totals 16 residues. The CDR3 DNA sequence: TGTGCCAGCTGGGGGACTAGCGCCAAGTCATCCTACGAGCAGTACTTC. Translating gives CASWGTSAKSSYEQYF.

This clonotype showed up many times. The CDR3 coding sequence is TGTGCCAGCACGACACTAGCGGGGTACTCTACAAATGAGCAGTTCTTC. Its translation: CASTTLAGYSTNEQFF. The chain employs TRBV4-2 and TRBJ2-1; 10 nucleotides agree with TRBD2. J gave up 7 bases and V 7 bases, and 13 bases lay outside the gene matches. Germline assignment: CDR1 LGHNA and CDR2 YNFKEQ. The CDR3 has 16 amino acids.

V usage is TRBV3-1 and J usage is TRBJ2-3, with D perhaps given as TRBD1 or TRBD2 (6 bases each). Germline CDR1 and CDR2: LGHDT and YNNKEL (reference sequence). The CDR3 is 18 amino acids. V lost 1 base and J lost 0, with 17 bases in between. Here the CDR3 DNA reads TGTGCCAGCAGCCAAGCTTCGGGGGCCTTCTATAGCACAGATACGCAGTATTTT. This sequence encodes CASSQASGAFYSTDTQYF.

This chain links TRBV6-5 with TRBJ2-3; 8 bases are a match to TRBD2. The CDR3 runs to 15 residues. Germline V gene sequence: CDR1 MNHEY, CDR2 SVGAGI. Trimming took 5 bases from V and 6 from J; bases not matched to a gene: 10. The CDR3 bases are TGTGCCAGCAGTGCCCGGGGACTAGGCGGTGATACGCAGTATTTT. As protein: CASSARGLGGDTQYF.

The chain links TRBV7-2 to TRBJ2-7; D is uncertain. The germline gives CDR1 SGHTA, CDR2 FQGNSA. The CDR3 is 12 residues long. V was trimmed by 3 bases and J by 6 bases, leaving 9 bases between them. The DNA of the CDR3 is TGTGCCAGCAGCTTCGGGCTCGGCGAGCAGTACTTC. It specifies CASSFGLGEQYF.

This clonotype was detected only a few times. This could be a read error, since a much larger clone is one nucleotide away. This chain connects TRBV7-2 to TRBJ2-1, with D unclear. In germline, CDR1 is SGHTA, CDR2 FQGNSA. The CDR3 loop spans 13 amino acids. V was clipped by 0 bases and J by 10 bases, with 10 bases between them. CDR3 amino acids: CASSLAVGYEQFF. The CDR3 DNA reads TGTGCCAGCAGCTTAGCGGTAGGGTACGAGCAGTTCTTC.

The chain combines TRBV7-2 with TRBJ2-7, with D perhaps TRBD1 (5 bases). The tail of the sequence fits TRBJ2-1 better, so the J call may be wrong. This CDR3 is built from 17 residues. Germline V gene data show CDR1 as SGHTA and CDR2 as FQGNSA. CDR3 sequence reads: CASSSNPDSPSYNEQFF. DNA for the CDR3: TGTGCCAGCAGCTCAAACCCCGACAGTCCCTCCTACAATGAGCAGTTCTTC.

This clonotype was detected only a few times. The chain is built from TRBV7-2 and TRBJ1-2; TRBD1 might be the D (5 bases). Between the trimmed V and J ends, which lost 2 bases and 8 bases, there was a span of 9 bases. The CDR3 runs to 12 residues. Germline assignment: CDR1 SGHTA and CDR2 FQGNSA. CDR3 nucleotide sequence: TGTGCCAGCAGCTTATTGCCAGGGGGCTACACCTTC. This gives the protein CASSLLPGGYTF.

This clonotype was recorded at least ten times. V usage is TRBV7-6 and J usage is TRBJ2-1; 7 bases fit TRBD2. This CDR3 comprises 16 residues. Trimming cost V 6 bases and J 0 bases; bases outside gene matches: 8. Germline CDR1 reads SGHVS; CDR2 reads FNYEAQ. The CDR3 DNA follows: TGTGCCAGCAGTTCCACTAGCGAAAGCTCCTACAATGAGCAGTTCTTC. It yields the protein CASSSTSESSYNEQFF.

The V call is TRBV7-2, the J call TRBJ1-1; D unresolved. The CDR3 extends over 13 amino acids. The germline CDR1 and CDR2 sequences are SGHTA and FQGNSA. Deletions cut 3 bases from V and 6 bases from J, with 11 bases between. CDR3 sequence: CASSFSVEAEAFF. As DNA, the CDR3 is TGTGCCAGCAGCTTTTCAGTGGAAGCTGAAGCTTTCTTT.

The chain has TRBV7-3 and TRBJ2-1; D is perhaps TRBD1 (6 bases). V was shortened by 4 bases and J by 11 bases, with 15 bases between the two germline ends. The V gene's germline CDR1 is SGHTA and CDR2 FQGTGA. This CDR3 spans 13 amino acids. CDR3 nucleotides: TGTGCCAGCAGCTCCAGATCAACAGGGAAGCAGTTCTTC. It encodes CASSSRSTGKQFF.

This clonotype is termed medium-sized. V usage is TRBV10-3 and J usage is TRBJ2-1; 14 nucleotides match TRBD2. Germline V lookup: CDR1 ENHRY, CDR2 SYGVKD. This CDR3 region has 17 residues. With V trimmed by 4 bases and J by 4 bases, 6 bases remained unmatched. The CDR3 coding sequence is TGTGCCATCAGTGCCAAAGGACTAGCGGGAGGATACAATGAGCAGTTCTTC. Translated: CAISAKGLAGGYNEQFF.

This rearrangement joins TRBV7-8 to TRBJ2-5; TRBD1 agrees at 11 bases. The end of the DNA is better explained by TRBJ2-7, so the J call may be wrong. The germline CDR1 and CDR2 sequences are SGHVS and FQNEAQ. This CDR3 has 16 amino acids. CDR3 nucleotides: TGTGCCACCAATAGTAGGCGGGGACAGGGGGGCTACGAGCAGTACTTC. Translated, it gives CATNSRRGQGGYEQYF.

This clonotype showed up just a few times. CDR3 amino acids: CASSLGDRGYQETQYF. CDR3 coding DNA: TGTGCCAGCAGCTTAGGGGACAGGGGATACCAAGAGACCCAGTACTTC. This chain joins TRBV7-2 and TRBJ2-5, with TRBD1 matching 10 bases. Germline V lookup: CDR1 SGHTA, CDR2 FQGNSA. The CDR3 is 16 amino acids. The V gene end was trimmed by 1 base and the J gene end by 0 bases; junction bases not matched to a gene: 2.